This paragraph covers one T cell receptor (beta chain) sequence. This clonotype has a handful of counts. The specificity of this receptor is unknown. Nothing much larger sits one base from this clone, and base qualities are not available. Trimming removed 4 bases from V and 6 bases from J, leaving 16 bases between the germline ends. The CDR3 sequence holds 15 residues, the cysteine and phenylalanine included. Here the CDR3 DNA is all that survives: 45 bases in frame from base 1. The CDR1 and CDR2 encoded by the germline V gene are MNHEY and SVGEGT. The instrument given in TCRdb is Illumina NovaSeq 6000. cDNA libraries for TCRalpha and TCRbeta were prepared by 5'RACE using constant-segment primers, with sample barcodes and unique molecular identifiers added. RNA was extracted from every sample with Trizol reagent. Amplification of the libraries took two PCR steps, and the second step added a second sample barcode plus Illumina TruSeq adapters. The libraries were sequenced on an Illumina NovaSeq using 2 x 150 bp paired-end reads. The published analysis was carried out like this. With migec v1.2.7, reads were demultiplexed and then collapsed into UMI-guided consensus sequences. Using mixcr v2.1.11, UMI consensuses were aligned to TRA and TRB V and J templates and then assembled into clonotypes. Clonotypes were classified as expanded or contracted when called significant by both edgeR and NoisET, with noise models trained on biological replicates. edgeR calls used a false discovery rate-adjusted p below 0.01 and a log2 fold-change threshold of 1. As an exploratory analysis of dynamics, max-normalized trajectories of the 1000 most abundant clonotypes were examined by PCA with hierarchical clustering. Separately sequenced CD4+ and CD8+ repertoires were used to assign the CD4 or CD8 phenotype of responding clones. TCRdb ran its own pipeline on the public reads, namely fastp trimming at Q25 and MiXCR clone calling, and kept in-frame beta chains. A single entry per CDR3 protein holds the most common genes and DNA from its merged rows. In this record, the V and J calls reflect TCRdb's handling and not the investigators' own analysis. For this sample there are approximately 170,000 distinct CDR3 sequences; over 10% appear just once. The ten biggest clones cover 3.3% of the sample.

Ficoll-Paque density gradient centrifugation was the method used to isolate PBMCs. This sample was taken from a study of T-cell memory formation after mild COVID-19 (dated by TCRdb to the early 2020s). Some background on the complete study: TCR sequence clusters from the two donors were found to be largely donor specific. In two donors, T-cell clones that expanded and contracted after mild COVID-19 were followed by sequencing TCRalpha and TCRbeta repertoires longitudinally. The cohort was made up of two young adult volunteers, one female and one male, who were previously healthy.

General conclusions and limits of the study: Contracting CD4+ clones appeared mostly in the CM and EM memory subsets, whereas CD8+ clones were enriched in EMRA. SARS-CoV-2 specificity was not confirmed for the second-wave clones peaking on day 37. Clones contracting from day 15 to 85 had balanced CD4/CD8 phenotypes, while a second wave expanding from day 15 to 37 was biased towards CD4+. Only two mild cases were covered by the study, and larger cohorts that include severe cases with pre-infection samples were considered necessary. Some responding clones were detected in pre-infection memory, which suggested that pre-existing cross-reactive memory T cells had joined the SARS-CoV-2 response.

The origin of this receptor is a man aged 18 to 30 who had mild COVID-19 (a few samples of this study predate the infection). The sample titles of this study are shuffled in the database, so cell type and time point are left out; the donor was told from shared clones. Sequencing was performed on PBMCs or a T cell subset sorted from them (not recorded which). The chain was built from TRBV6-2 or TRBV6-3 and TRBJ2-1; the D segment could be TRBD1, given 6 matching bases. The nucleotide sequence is TGTGCCAGCAGTTTACAGGGATTCAGGCTCAATGAGCAGTTCTTC. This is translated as CASSLQGFRLNEQFF.